This TCR beta chain comes out of a study of blood T cell repertoires in COVID-19. Study-wide background: Samples taken during acute and convalescent COVID-19 were collected in the United States, Italy and Spain. From T cells, B-cell-depleted T cells, or PBMCs came the material, which was cDNA or gDNA.

V shed 2 bases, J shed 7 bases, and the junction held 5 bases outside the gene matches. Germline V gene lookup returns CDR1 MNHEY and CDR2 SVGEGT. This CDR3 has 15 residues. Patients at the Seattle site were enrolled during active infection and followed longitudinally. Authors' data handling: Reference gene primers were amplified, and this amplification served to estimate nucleated cell counts. Profiling relied on immunoSEQ multiplex PCR, and the TCRdb table lists in-frame clones only, not all of them. That table gives V, J and clone size, and the DNA gave D and trimming. Of 230,000 or so clones listed, around 87% are singletons.

Input material: peripheral blood. The source of this sequence is a woman aged 55-69 years with COVID-19, enrolled during active disease. The chain couples TRBV6-2 or TRBV6-3 to TRBJ1-5; 10 positions agree with TRBD1. The CDR3 DNA follows: TGTGCCAGCAGTTACCCGAGACAGGGGGCCCAGCCCCAGCATTTT. Translation gives CASSYPRQGAQPQHF.